These 5 T cell receptor beta chains were all obtained from the same sample, sequenced in a study of radiation and T cells in renal cell carcinoma. Time point noted: blood 4 weeks post-SBRT, at nephrectomy. Regarding treatment: 15 Gy SBRT to primary tumor, nephrectomy 4 weeks later. This table comes from immunoSEQ multiplex PCR, and its TCRdb copy is limited to in-frame clones, with some not included. This table holds around 170,000 clones, less than 90% found once. Sequenced material: blood, taken from a patient whose treatment included radiotherapy and nephrectomy. Source of these receptors: a woman in her 50s with renal cell carcinoma.

V is TRBV27 and J is TRBJ1-6; D ambiguous. The V gene lost 0 bases and the J gene lost 9 bases, with 6 bases spanning the gap. Germline CDR1 reads MNHEY; CDR2 reads SMNVEV (reference sequence). This CDR3 comprises 13 residues. In nucleotides, the CDR3 is TGTGCCAGCAGTTTATCGAGCAGTTCACCCCTCCACTTT. Its translation is CASSLSSSSPLHF.

This chain joins TRBV4-2 and TRBJ2-3, with a possible D match to TRBD1 (6 bases). The CDR3 runs to 15 residues. The germline V gene has CDR1 LGHNA and CDR2 YNFKEQ. The V gene lost 1 base and the J gene lost 3 bases, with 11 bases spanning the gap. The CDR3 bases are TGTGCCAGCAGCCAAGTGGCAGGGGAGACAGATACGCAGTATTTT. Translated, it gives CASSQVAGETDTQYF.

This clone occurred once. The chain joins TRBV7-9 to TRBJ1-6; unclear D gene. Between the trimmed V and J ends, which lost 1 base and 9 bases, there was a span of 10 bases. The CDR3 totals 14 residues. From germline, CDR1 is SEHNR and CDR2 FQNEAQ (reference sequence). CDR3 bases: TGTGCCAGCAGCTTAGAAGCGGCCAGTTCACCCCTCCACTTT. Protein product: CASSLEAASSPLHF. Complete variable domain (other parts from reference TRBV7-9 and TRBJ1-6): DTGVSQNPRHKITKRGQNVTFRCDPISEHNRLYWYRQTLGQGPEFLTYFQNEAQLEKSRLLSDRFSAERPKGSFSTLEIQRTEQGDSAMYLCASSLEAASSPLHFGNGTRLTVT.

V is TRBV6-5 and J is TRBJ1-1; 7 nucleotides match TRBD1. The CDR3 is made up of 15 amino acids. CDR1 is MNHEY and CDR2 is SVGAGI in the germline V gene. J lost 3 bases, V lost 4 bases, and 8 bases had no gene match. DNA for the CDR3: TGTGCCAGCAGTTCTCAGGGGGAAGTAGACACTGAAGCTTTCTTT. It translates to CASSSQGEVDTEAFF.

This clone was recorded only once. The genes are TRBV11-3 and TRBJ1-3; D not certain. The CDR3 spans 14 residues. V was trimmed by 1 base and J by 3 bases, leaving 7 bases between them. The germline gives CDR1 SGHNT, CDR2 YENEEA. The CDR3 is CASSLGFDGNTIYF. The CDR3 DNA is TGTGCCAGCAGCTTAGGATTCGATGGAAACACCATATATTTT.